The source of this TCR beta chain is a study of T cell responses to AZD1222 COVID-19 vaccine. Study-wide findings and caveats: No day 14 peak samples; only post-peak repertoires were characterized.

Libraries were prepared by immunoSEQ multiplex PCR; TCRdb keeps only in-frame clonotypes and omits some of them. Found here are 150,000 to 200,000 clones, about 87% of them singletons; the top ten hold 4% to 4.5%. Regarding this clone: Antigen: not known.

The CDR3 is 14 amino acids. Germline CDR1 GTSNPN, CDR2 SVGIG (reference sequence). J lost 4 bases, V lost 5 bases, and 0 bases had no gene match. Sequenced material: peripheral blood, taken 28 days after the second dose of the MenACWY control vaccine. The receptor was derived from an adult who received the MenACWY meningococcal vaccine as a control. The chain employs TRBV30 and TRBJ2-2; 14 bases line up with TRBD2. CDR3 loop: CAWGLAGGTGELFF. In DNA form, the CDR3 reads TGTGCCTGGGGACTAGCGGGAGGCACCGGGGAGCTGTTTTTT.